The clone carrying this T cell receptor beta chain occurred many times. Antigen: not known. Thyroid surgery took place with no prior treatment in any patient. This CDR3 region has 14 residues. Trimming left V 3 bases short and J 7 bases short, with 16 bases between. Germline CDR1 and CDR2: DFQATT and SNEGSKA (reference sequence). This entry is derived from a study of metastatic and nonmetastatic thyroid tumors. Study-wide results and caveats: Across blood and tumor, TCR beta diversity in malignant thyroid tumors was reportedly significantly higher than in benign nodules.

TCRdb reanalyzed the PCR reads with MiXCR. The repertoire includes over 40,000 clones, around 23% of them detected once, and roughly 3.2% sits in the top ten. Sequencing was performed on blood. The chain joins TRBV20-1 to TRBJ2-1; TRBD1 is a possible D gene (6 bases). This TCR was sampled from a male donor with papillary thyroid cancer or a benign thyroid nodule (not recorded which). Some clones in this sample may be carry-over from other donors' samples. CDR3 residues: CSARLQGTRNEQFF. In DNA, the CDR3 is TGCAGTGCTAGGCTACAGGGAACTAGGAATGAGCAGTTCTTC.